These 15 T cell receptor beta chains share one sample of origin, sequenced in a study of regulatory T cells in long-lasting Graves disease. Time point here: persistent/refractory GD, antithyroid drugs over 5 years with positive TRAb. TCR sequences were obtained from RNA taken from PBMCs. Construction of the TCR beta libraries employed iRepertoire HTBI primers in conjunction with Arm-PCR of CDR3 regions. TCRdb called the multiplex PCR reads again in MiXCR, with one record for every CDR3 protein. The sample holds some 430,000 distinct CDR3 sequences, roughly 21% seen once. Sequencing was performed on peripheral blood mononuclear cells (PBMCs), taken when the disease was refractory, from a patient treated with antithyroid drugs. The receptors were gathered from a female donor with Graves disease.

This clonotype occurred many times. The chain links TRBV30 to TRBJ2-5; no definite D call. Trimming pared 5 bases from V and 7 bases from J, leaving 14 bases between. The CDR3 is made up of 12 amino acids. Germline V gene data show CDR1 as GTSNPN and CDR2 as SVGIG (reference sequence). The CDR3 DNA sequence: TGTGCCTGGTACCGGCCGTTGGGGACCCAGTACTTC. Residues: CAWYRPLGTQYF.

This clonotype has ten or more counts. CDR3 sequence: CASSRQRWVSGANVLTF. The CDR3 DNA reads as TGTGCCAGCAGCCGTCAACGTTGGGTTTCTGGGGCCAACGTCCTGACTTTC. This chain uses TRBV28 with TRBJ2-6, with D uncertain. Germline V CDR1 and CDR2: MDHEN, SYDVKM. The CDR3 sequence is 17 residues long. The germline V and J ends were trimmed by 6 bases and 1 base, with 16 bases remaining between them.

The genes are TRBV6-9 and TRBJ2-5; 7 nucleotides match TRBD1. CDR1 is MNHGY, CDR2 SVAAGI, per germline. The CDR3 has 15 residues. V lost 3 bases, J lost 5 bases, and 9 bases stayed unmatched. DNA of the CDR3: TGTGCCAGCAGTTACACACAGGGGATTGGTGAGACCCAGTACTTC. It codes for CASSYTQGIGETQYF.

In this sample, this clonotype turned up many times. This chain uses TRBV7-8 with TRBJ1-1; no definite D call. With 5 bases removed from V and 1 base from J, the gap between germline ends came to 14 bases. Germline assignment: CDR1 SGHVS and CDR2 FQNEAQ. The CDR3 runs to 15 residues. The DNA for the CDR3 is TGTGCCAGCAGCCCCTACCTGGAAGGGAACACTGAAGCTTTCTTT. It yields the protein CASSPYLEGNTEAFF.

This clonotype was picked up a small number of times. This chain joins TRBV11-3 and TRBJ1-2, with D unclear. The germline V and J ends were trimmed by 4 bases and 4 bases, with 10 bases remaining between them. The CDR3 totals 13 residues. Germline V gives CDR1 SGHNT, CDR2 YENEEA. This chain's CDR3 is CASSSERTYGYTF. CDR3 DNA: TGTGCCAGCAGCTCCGAGAGGACCTATGGCTACACCTTC.

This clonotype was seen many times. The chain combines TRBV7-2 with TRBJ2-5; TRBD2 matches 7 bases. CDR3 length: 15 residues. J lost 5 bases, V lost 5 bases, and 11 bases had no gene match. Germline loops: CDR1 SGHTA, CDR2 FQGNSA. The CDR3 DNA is TGTGCCAGCAGCCCAGCCCCTAGCGGAGGGGAGACCCAGTACTTC. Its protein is CASSPAPSGGETQYF.

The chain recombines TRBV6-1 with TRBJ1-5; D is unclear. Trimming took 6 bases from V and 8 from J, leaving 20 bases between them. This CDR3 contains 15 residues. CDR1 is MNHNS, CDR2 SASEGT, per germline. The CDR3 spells CASSKRRLGIKPQHF. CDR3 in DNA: TGTGCCAGCAGCAAAAGGCGCTTGGGGATCAAGCCCCAGCATTTT.

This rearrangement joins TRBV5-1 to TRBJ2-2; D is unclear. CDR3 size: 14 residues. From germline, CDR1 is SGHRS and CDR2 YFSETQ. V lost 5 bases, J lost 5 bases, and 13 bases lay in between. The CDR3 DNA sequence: TGCGCCAGCAGAGGCCTCCCCCGAACCGGGGAGCTGTTTTTT. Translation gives CASRGLPRTGELFF.

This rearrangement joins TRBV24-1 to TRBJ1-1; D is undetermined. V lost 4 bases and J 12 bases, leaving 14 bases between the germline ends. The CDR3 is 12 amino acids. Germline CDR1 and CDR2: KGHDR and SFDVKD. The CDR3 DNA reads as TGTGCCACCAGTGAACGGTACGGAAAAACTTTCTTT. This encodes CATSERYGKTFF.

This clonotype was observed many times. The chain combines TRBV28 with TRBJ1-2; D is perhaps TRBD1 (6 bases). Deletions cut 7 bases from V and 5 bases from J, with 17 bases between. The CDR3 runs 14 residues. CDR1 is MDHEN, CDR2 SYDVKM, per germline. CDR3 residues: CASKLVDRLYGYTF. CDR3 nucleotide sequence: TGTGCCAGCAAGTTGGTCGACAGGCTTTATGGCTACACCTTC.

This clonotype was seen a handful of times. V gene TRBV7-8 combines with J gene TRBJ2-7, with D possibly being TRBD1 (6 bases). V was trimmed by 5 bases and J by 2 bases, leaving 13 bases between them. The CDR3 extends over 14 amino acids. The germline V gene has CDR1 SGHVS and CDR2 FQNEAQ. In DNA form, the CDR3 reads TGTGCCAGCAGCCACTGGGACACCCCCTACGAGCAGTACTTC. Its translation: CASSHWDTPYEQYF. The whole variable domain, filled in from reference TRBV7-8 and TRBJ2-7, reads GAGVSQSPRYKVAKRGQDVALRCDPISGHVSLFWYQQALGQGPEFLTYFQNEAQLDKSGLPSDRFFAERPEGSVSTLKIQRTQQEDSAVYLCASSHWDTPYEQYFGPGTRLTVT.

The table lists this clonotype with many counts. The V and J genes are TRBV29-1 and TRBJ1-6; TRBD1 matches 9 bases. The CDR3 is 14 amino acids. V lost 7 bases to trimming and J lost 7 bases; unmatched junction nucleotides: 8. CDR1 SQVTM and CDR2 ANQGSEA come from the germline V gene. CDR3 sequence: CSARTGAGNSPLHF. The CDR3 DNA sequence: TGCAGCGCCCGGACAGGGGCCGGAAATTCACCCCTCCACTTT.

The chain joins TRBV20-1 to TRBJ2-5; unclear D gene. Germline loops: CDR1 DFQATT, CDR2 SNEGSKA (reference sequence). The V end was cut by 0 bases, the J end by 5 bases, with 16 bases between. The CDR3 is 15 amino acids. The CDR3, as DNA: TGCAGTGCTAGAGATGCCCCAGCCCTTGAGGAGACCCAGTACTTC. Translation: CSARDAPALEETQYF.

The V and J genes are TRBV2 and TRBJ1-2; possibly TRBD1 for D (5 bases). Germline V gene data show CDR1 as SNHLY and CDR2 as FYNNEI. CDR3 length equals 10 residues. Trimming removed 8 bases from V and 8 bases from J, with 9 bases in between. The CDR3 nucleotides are TGTGCCAGCGGAGGGGAAGGCTACACCTTC. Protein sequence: CASGGEGYTF. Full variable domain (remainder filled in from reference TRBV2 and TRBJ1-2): EPEVTQTPSHQVTQMGQEVILRCVPISNHLYFYWYRQILGQKVEFLVSFYNNEISEKSEIFDDQFSVERPDGSNFTLKIRSTKLEDSAMYFCASGGEGYTFGSGTRLTVV.

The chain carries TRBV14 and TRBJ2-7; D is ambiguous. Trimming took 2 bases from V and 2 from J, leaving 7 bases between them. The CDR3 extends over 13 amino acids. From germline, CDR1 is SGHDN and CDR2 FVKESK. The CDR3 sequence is CASSQRRAYEQYF. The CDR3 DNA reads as TGTGCCAGCAGCCAAAGACGGGCCTACGAGCAGTACTTC.